Listed here are 9 T cell receptor beta chains from one sample, sequenced in a study of beta chain features in type 1 diabetes. Since all of the isolated RNA was reverse transcribed, expressed TCRB transcripts were what got sequenced. The method was immunoSEQ multiplex PCR; TCRdb's version includes in-frame clones alone and lacks a portion of them. The table lists 620,000 or so clones, about a sixth of them singletons. Sequenced material: naive CD4+ T cells from blood. These receptor sequences come from a man aged 18 to 30 in good health.

In its sample, this clone was seen a few times. The chain uses TRBV2 and TRBJ2-6; D remains ambiguous. Germline CDR1 reads SNHLY; CDR2 reads FYNNEI. V was shortened by 4 bases and J by 0 bases, with 4 bases between the two germline ends. CDR3 size: 14 residues. The CDR3 DNA reads as TGTGCCAGCAGTGGGGGCTCTGGGGCCAACGTCCTGACTTTC. Amino acid sequence: CASSGGSGANVLTF.

This chain links TRBV15 with TRBJ2-6; D unresolved. The germline V and J ends were trimmed by 5 bases and 5 bases, with 10 bases remaining between them. CDR3 length: 14 residues. Germline V gene sequence: CDR1 LNHNV, CDR2 YYDKDF (reference sequence). The CDR3 sequence is CATSSPFRANVLTF. The DNA for the CDR3 is TGTGCCACCAGCTCCCCTTTCCGGGCCAACGTCCTGACTTTC.

As to this clone: Other DNA sequences in this sample translate to the same CDR3. J is TRBJ1-5 and V is TRBV6-1; no definite D call. CDR3 length: 13 residues. Trimming removed 5 bases at V and 0 bases at J, with 5 bases between. CDR1 MNHNS and CDR2 SASEGT come from the germline V gene. The CDR3 DNA follows: TGTGCCAGCAGTCGAGATAGCAATCAGCCCCAGCATTTT. Its protein product is CASSRDSNQPQHF.

This clone was detected a few times. The chain joins TRBV30 to TRBJ2-3, with 7 bases lining up with TRBD1. CDR1 is GTSNPN, CDR2 SVGIG, per germline (reference sequence). This CDR3 is built from 14 residues. The V segment lost 0 bases and the J segment 4 bases; nucleotides outside the gene matches: 4. CDR3 amino acids: CAWSVQGSADTQYF. CDR3 nucleotide sequence: TGTGCCTGGAGTGTACAGGGGAGTGCAGATACGCAGTATTTT.

There are a few counts of this clone. The gene calls are TRBV7-2 and TRBJ2-2; D uncertain. The V end lost 6 bases, the J end lost 5 bases, and 19 bases lay between the germline ends. In germline, CDR1 is SGHTA, CDR2 FQGNSA. The CDR3 contains 16 residues. CDR3 region: CASRPASLIGTGELFF. CDR3 DNA: TGTGCCAGCAGACCGGCCAGCCTCATTGGTACCGGGGAGCTGTTTTTT.

With respect to this clone: Other DNA sequences from this sample encode an identical CDR3 as well. The CDR3 sequence is CASSIVVNTEAFF. The DNA of the CDR3 is TGTGCCAGTAGTATAGTGGTGAACACTGAAGCTTTCTTT. The chain has TRBV19 and TRBJ1-1; no firm D call. The CDR3 extends over 13 amino acids. CDR1 is LNHDA and CDR2 is SQIVND in the germline V gene (reference sequence). The V end lost 1 base, the J end lost 0 bases, and 3 bases lay between the germline ends.

The chain links TRBV4-3 to TRBJ2-3; D might be TRBD1 (6 bases). Trimming pared 7 bases from V and 1 base from J, leaving 15 bases between. This CDR3 region has 15 residues. Germline CDR1 LGHNA, CDR2 YSLEER. In DNA, the CDR3 is TGCGCCAGCAAAGCGCGAGGGGGTGGCACAGATACGCAGTATTTT. Protein product: CASKARGGGTDTQYF.

There are a few counts of this clone. The chain employs TRBV29-1 and TRBJ2-7; D not resolved. V was trimmed by 4 bases and J by 4 bases, leaving 8 bases between them. The CDR3 covers 11 residues. Germline V gene lookup returns CDR1 SQVTM and CDR2 ANQGSEA. The CDR3 is CSVGGVYEQYF. The CDR3, as DNA: TGCAGCGTTGGTGGGGTTTACGAGCAGTACTTC.

The V and J genes are TRBV4-1 and TRBJ2-3; D remains ambiguous. CDR1 is MGHRA, CDR2 YSYEKL, per germline. The CDR3 is 14 residues long. Trimming took off 0 bases at V and 9 bases at J, with 13 bases between the two ends. CDR3 amino acids: CASSQDHQVGTQYF. The CDR3 region has the DNA TGCGCCAGCAGCCAAGATCATCAGGTGGGCACGCAGTATTTT.